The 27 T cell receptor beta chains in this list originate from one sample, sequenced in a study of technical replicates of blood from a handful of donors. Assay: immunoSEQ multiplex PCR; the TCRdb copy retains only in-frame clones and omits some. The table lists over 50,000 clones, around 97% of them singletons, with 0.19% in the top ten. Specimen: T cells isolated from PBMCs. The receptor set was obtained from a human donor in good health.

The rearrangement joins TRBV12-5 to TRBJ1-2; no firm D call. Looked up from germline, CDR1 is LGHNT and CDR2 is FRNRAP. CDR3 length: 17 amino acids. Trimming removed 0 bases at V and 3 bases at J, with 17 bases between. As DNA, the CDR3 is TGTGCTAGTGGTTTGGTACTCCCGGGGAGGAACGACTATGGCTACACCTTC. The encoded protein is CASGLVLPGRNDYGYTF.

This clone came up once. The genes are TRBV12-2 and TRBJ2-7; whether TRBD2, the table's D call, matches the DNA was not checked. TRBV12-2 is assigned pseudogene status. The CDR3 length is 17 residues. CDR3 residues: CASRLTRGDCTSYEQYF. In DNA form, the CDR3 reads TGTGCAAGTCGCCTTACCCGGGGAGACTGCACCTCCTACGAGCAGTACTTC.

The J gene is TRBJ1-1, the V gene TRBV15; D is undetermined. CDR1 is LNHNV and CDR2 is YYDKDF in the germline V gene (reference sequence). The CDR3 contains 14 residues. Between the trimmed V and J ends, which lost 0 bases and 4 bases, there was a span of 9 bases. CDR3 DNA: TGTGCCACCAGCAGAGATCCGGAGGGCACTGAAGCTTTCTTT. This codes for CATSRDPEGTEAFF.

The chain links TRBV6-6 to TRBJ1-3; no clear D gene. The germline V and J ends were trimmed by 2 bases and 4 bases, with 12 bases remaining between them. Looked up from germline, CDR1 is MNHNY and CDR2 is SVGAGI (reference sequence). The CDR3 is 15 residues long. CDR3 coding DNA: TGTGCCAGCAGTTACGGAGGGTTGTCAGGAAACACCATATATTTT. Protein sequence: CASSYGGLSGNTIYF.

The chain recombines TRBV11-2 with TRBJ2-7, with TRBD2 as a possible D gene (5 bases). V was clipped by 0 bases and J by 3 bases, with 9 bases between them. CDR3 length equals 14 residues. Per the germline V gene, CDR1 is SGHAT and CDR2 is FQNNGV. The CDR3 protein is CASSLDLGGYEQYF. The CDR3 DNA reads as TGTGCCAGCAGCTTAGATCTTGGAGGCTACGAGCAGTACTTC.

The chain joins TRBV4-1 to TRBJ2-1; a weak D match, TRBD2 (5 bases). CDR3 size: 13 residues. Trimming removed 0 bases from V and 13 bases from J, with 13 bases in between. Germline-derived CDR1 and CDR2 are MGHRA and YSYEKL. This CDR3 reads CASSQDGAVSQFF. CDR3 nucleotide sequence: TGCGCCAGCAGCCAAGACGGAGCGGTGAGTCAGTTCTTC.

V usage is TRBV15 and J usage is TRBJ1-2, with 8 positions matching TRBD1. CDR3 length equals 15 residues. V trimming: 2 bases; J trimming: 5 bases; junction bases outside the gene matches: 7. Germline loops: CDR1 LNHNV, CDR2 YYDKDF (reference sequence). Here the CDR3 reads CATSRNRGMNYGYTF. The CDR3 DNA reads TGTGCCACCAGCAGAAACAGGGGGATGAATTATGGCTACACCTTC. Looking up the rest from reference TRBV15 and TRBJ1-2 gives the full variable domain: DAMVIQNPRYQVTQFGKPVTLSCSQTLNHNVMYWYQQKSSQAPKLLFHYYDKDFNNEADTPDNFQSRRPNTSFCFLDIRSPGLGDTAMYLCATSRNRGMNYGYTFGSGTRLTVV.

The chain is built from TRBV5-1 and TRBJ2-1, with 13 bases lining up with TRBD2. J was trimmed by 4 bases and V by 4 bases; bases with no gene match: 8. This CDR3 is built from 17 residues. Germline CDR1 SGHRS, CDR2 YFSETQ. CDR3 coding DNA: TGCGCCAGCAGCATACGGACTAGCGGGAGTGTTTACAATGAGCAGTTCTTC. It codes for CASSIRTSGSVYNEQFF.

CDR3 DNA: TGCAGCGTTGTGGCAGCTAACTATGGCTACACCTTC. As protein: CSVVAANYGYTF. The chain recombines TRBV29-1 with TRBJ1-2; no clear D gene. The CDR3 loop spans 12 amino acids. V lost 4 bases and J 0 bases, leaving 6 bases between the germline ends. Germline V lookup: CDR1 SQVTM, CDR2 ANQGSEA. Together with reference TRBV29-1 and TRBJ1-2, the CDR3 gives the full variable domain: SAVISQKPSRDICQRGTSLTIQCQVDSQVTMMFWYRQQPGQSLTLIATANQGSEATYESGFVIDKFPISRPNLTFSTLTVSNMSPEDSSIYLCSVVAANYGYTFGSGTRLTVV.

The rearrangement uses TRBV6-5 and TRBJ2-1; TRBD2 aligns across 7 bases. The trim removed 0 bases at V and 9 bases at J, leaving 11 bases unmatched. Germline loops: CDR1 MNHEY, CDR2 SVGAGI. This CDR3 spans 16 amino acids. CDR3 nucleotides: TGTGCCAGCAGTTACTCGGGAACAGGCGGGGGTGGTGAGCAGTTCTTC. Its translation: CASSYSGTGGGGEQFF.

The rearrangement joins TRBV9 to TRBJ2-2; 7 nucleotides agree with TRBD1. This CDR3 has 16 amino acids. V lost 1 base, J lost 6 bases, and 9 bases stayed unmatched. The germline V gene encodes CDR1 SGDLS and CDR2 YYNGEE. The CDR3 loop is CASSVFHKGASGELFF. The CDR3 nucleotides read TGTGCCAGCAGCGTATTTCACAAGGGGGCATCCGGGGAGCTGTTTTTT. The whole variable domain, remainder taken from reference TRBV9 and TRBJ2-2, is DSGVTQTPKHLITATGQRVTLRCSPRSGDLSVYWYQQSLDQGLQFLIQYYNGEERAKGNILERFSAQQFPDLHSELNLSSLELGDSALYFCASSVFHKGASGELFFGEGSRLTVL.

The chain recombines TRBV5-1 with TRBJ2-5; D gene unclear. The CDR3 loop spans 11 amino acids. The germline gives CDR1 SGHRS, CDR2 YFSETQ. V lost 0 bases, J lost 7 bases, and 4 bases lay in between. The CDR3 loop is CASSLDGTQYF. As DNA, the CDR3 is TGCGCCAGCAGCTTGGACGGGACCCAGTACTTC. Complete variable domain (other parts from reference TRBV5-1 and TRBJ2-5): KAGVTQTPRYLIKTRGQQVTLSCSPISGHRSVSWYQQTPGQGLQFLFEYFSETQRNKGNFPGRFSGRQFSNSRSEMNVSTLELGDSALYLCASSLDGTQYFGPGTRLLVL.

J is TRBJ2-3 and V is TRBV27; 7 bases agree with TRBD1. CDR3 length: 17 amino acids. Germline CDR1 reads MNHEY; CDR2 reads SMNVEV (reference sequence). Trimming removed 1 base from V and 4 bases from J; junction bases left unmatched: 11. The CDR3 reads CASSLLAGTVMADTQYF. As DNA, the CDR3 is TGTGCCAGCAGTTTATTGGCCGGGACAGTGATGGCAGATACGCAGTATTTT.

CDR3 bases: TGCAGCGCCGGTGATACAGGGACCCAAGAGACCCAGTACTTC. As protein: CSAGDTGTQETQYF. The J gene is TRBJ2-5, the V gene TRBV29-1, with D tentatively TRBD1 (6 bases). CDR1 is SQVTM and CDR2 is ANQGSEA in the germline V gene. The CDR3 loop spans 14 amino acids. With 7 bases removed from V and 1 base from J, the gap between germline ends came to 16 bases.

The CDR3 DNA reads TGTGCCAGCAGCTCGGGACAGGGAATGAACACTGAAGCTTTCTTT. Protein sequence: CASSSGQGMNTEAFF. The chain uses TRBV7-9 and TRBJ1-1, with 9 bases that match TRBD1. The CDR3 extends over 15 amino acids. With 4 bases clipped from V and 0 bases from J, the junction kept 3 bases outside the gene matches. The germline gives CDR1 SEHNR, CDR2 FQNEAQ (reference sequence).

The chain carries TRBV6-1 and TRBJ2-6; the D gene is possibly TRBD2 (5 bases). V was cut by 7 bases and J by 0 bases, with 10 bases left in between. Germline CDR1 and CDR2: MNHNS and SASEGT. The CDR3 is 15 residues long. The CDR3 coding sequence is TGTGCCAGCACCCGAGGGAGCTCTGGGGCCAACGTCCTGACTTTC. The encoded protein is CASTRGSSGANVLTF.

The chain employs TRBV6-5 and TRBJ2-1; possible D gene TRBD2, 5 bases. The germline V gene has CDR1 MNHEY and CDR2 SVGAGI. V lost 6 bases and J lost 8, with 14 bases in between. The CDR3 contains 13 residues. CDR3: CASSYTSYHEQFF. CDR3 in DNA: TGTGCCAGCAGCTACACTAGTTACCATGAGCAGTTCTTC.

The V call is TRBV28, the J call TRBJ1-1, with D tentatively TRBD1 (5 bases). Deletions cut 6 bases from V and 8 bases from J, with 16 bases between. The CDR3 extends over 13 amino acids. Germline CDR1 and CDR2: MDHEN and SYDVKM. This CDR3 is CASSINQGLEAFF. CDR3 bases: TGTGCCAGCAGCATTAATCAGGGTCTAGAAGCTTTCTTT.

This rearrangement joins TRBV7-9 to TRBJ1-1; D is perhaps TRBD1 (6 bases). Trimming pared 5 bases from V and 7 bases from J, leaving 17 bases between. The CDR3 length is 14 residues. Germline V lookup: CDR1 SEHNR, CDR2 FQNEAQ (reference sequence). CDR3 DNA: TGTGCCAGCAGCCCCTCACAGGGATTAAATGAAGCTTTCTTT. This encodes CASSPSQGLNEAFF.

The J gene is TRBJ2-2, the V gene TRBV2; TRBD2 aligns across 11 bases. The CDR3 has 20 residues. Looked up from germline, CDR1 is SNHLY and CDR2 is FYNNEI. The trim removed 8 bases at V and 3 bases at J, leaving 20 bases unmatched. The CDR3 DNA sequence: TGTGCCAGCCTTCCAACCTTTATAGCGGGAGGGCCGTTGGACACCGGGGAGCTGTTTTTT. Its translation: CASLPTFIAGGPLDTGELFF.

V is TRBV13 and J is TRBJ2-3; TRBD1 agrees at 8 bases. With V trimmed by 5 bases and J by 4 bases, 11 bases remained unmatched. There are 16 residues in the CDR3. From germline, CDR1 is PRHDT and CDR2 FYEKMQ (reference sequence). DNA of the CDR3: TGTGCCAGCAGCACAAAGGCGACAGGGGCGGCAGATACGCAGTATTTT. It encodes CASSTKATGAADTQYF. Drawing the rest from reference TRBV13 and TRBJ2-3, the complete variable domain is AAGVIQSPRHLIKEKRETATLKCYPIPRHDTVYWYQQGPGQDPQFLISFYEKMQSDKGSIPDRFSAQQFSDYHSELNMSSLELGDSALYFCASSTKATGAADTQYFGPGTRLTVL.

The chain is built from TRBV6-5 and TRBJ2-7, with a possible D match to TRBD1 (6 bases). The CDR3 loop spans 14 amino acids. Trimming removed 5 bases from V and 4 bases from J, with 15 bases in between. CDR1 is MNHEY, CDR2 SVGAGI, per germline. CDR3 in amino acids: CASSRDTASYEQYF. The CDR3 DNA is TGTGCCAGCAGTCGGGACACTGCCTCATACGAGCAGTACTTC.

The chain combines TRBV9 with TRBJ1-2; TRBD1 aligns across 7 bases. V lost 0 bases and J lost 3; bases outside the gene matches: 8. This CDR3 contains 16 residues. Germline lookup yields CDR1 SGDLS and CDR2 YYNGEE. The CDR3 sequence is CASSVGVGTEDYGYTF. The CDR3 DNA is TGTGCCAGCAGCGTAGGTGTGGGGACAGAAGACTATGGCTACACCTTC.

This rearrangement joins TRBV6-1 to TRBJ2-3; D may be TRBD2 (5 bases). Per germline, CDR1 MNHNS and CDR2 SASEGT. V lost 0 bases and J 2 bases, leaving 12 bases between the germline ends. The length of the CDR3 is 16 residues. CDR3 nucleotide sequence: TGTGCCAGCAGTGAAGCTCTGACTACTTACACAGATACGCAGTATTTT. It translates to CASSEALTTYTDTQYF.

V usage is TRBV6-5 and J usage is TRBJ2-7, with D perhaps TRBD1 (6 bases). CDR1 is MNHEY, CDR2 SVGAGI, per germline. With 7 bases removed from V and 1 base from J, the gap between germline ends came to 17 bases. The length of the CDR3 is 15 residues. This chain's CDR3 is CASTQGGTASYEQYF. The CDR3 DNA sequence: TGTGCCAGCACCCAAGGGGGTACAGCTTCCTACGAGCAGTACTTC.

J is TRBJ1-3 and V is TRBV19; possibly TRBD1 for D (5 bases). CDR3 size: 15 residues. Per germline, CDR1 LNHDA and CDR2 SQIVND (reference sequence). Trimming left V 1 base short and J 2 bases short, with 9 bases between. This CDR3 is CASSIAGGTGNTIYF. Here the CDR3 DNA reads TGTGCCAGTAGTATAGCGGGGGGAACTGGAAACACCATATATTTT. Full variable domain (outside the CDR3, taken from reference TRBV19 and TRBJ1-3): DGGITQSPKYLFRKEGQNVTLSCEQNLNHDAMYWYRQDPGQGLRLIYYSQIVNDFQKGDIAEGYSVSREKKESFPLTVTSAQKNPTAFYLCASSIAGGTGNTIYFGEGSWLTVV.

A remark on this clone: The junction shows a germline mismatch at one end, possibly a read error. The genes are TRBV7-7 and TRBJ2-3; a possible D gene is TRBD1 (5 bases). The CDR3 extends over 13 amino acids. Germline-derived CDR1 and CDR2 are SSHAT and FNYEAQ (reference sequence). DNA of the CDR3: TGTGCTAGCAGCTTCACCCAGGGTTGGGAGCAGTATTTT. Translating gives CASSFTQGWEQYF.